These 10 T cell receptor beta chains originate from one sample sequenced in a study of shared clonotypes between healthy human individuals. The assay was immunoSEQ multiplex PCR, and TCRdb's table has in-frame clones only and misses some. The profile covers 2 million to 2.5 million clones, with 90% to 96% appearing a single time and more than 0.1% taken by the ten largest. Sequenced input: naive CD4+ T cells sorted from blood. As for subset: CD45RA+ positively selected. These receptors were obtained from a man in his late teens or twenties in good health.

The V and J genes are TRBV5-1 and TRBJ2-2, with TRBD1 matching over 9 bases. Trimming at V came to 8 bases and at J to 5 bases, leaving 7 bases not matched to a gene. Germline CDR1 is SGHRS and CDR2 is YFSETQ. The CDR3 length is 14 residues. DNA of the CDR3: TGCGCCAGTAAACAGGGGGCCGGGACCGGGGAGCTGTTTTTT. This sequence encodes CASKQGAGTGELFF.

The chain employs TRBV10-2 and TRBJ1-5; a weak D match, TRBD1 (5 bases). V gave up 11 bases and J gave up 5 bases, with 16 bases separating them. Germline V gene data show CDR1 as WSHSY and CDR2 as SAAADI. The CDR3 runs to 13 residues. The CDR3 loop reads CAGSWGADQPQHF. The CDR3 DNA reads as TGCGCCGGTTCTTGGGGCGCGGATCAGCCCCAGCATTTT.

This clone was picked up one time. The chain employs TRBV27 and TRBJ2-7; D remains ambiguous. V was shortened by 6 bases and J by 3 bases, with 15 bases between the two germline ends. Germline V lookup: CDR1 MNHEY, CDR2 SMNVEV (reference sequence). The CDR3 is 14 amino acids. CDR3 DNA sequence: TGTGCCAGCAGCCCGAAATTGGGCCTCTACGAGCAGTACTTC. This gives the protein CASSPKLGLYEQYF.

The CDR3 nucleotides read TGTGCCAGCAGCTTAGACTCCACAGGGGGGACCACAGATACGCAGTATTTT. Amino acid sequence: CASSLDSTGGTTDTQYF. This chain joins TRBV11-3 and TRBJ2-3; TRBD1 matches 8 bases. V trimming: 0 bases; J trimming: 2 bases; junction bases outside the gene matches: 7. The CDR3 is 17 residues long. CDR1 is SGHNT, CDR2 YENEEA, per germline.

The chain carries TRBV30 and TRBJ1-1; the D gene is possibly TRBD1 (6 bases). Looked up from germline, CDR1 is GTSNPN and CDR2 is SVGIG (reference sequence). Trimming stripped 6 bases from V and 1 base from J, with 12 bases between. This CDR3 contains 13 residues. CDR3 bases: TGTGCCTGCCAGGGACACAAGAACACTGAAGCTTTCTTT. Amino acid sequence: CACQGHKNTEAFF. The variable domain in full, completed from reference TRBV30 and TRBJ1-1, reads SQTIHQWPATLVQPVGSPLSLECTVEGTSNPNLYWYRQAAGRGLQLLFYSVGIGQISSEVPQNLSASRPQDRQFILSSKKLLLSDSGFYLCACQGHKNTEAFFGQGTRLTVV.

A single count supports this clone. The chain carries TRBV6-5 and TRBJ2-7; tentatively, D is TRBD1 (6 bases). This CDR3 region has 11 residues. V lost 5 bases and J 12 bases, leaving 14 bases between the germline ends. CDR1 is MNHEY, CDR2 SVGAGI, per germline. The CDR3 protein is CASSGPRGRYF. The CDR3 bases are TGTGCCAGCAGTGGCCCCAGGGGACGGTACTTC.

For this clone: Other nucleotide sequences in the sample specify the same CDR3. The V gene is TRBV6-5, the J gene TRBJ1-2; possible D gene TRBD1, 6 bases. Trimming removed 6 bases from V and 5 bases from J, with 7 bases in between. Germline V gives CDR1 MNHEY, CDR2 SVGAGI. The CDR3 is 11 amino acids. The DNA for the CDR3 is TGTGCCAGCAGGCAGGGGTATGGCTACACCTTC. It codes for CASRQGYGYTF.

This chain connects TRBV7-2 to TRBJ2-7; perhaps TRBD2 as D (6 bases). V lost 1 base, J lost 3 bases, and 13 bases lay in between. The CDR3 spans 15 residues. CDR1 is SGHTA, CDR2 FQGNSA, per germline. CDR3 loop: CASSLGRGRIYEQYF. The CDR3 nucleotides read TGTGCCAGCAGCTTAGGCAGAGGGAGGATCTACGAGCAGTACTTC.

This clone was counted a single time. J is TRBJ2-7 and V is TRBV5-6, with TRBD2 identical over 8 bases. V shed 3 bases and J 0 bases; nucleotides not matched to a gene: 14. This CDR3 contains 18 residues. In germline, CDR1 is SGHDT, CDR2 YYEEEE. CDR3 residues: CASSSRGRSGSPSYEQYF. Here the CDR3 DNA reads TGTGCCAGCAGCTCTAGGGGGAGGAGCGGGAGTCCCTCCTACGAGCAGTACTTC.

The rearrangement links TRBV29-1 to TRBJ2-1, with D unresolved. This CDR3 has 11 residues. Trimming removed 8 bases from V and 6 bases from J, with 11 bases in between. The germline V gene encodes CDR1 SQVTM and CDR2 ANQGSEA. The CDR3 sequence is CSLPSTNEQFF. Here the CDR3 DNA reads TGCAGCCTCCCAAGCACCAATGAGCAGTTCTTC.